The clone carrying this TCR beta chain was seen only once. The data were taken from a study of shared T cell receptors in the human thymus. Germline V gene lookup returns CDR1 SQVTM and CDR2 ANQGSEA. J gave up 0 bases and V 7 bases, and 3 bases lay outside the gene matches. There are 16 residues in the CDR3. The method was immunoSEQ multiplex PCR; TCRdb's version includes in-frame clones alone and lacks a portion of them. Of hundreds of thousands of clones in the sample, around 87% were seen once. A further study also used this sample, focusing on human thymus T cells. From that report: Serving as donors were healthy Finnish infants, each of whom was having open corrective surgery for congenital heart defects. The related literature has documented a marked overlap of thymic repertoires among unrelated individuals.

Input material: thymocytes. This clonotype was obtained from a boy under two years old with a congenital heart defect. This chain links TRBV29-1 with TRBJ2-1, with 16 bases aligning to TRBD2. CDR3 sequence (DNA): TGCAGCGGGGGGACTAGCGGGAGGGACTCCTACAATGAGCAGTTCTTC. Translated, it gives CSGGTSGRDSYNEQFF.